One sample yielded the 25 T cell receptor beta chains listed below, sequenced in a study of T cell repertoires in ileal Crohn's disease. Sequenced by immunoSEQ multiplex PCR; TCRdb stores in-frame clones only, minus some. The sample lists more than 11,000 clones; around two thirds were seen once. Input material: ileal tissue. The receptor set was obtained from an adult with Crohn's disease.

The J gene is TRBJ2-5, the V gene TRBV5-1; 14 nucleotides align to TRBD2. Unmatched junction bases numbered 7, after V lost 4 bases and J lost 5 bases. The germline V gene has CDR1 SGHRS and CDR2 YFSETQ. This CDR3 comprises 16 residues. The CDR3 loop is CASSPGLAGAGETQYF. Here the CDR3 DNA reads TGCGCCAGCAGCCCGGGACTAGCGGGGGCCGGGGAGACCCAGTACTTC.

Judged by abundance, this clone is medium-sized (0.01 to 0.1%). The J gene is TRBJ1-2, the V gene TRBV6-5; D remains unclear. The germline V gene encodes CDR1 MNHEY and CDR2 SVGAGI. This CDR3 comprises 13 residues. V was trimmed by 6 bases and J by 4 bases, leaving 12 bases between them. The CDR3 nucleotides are TGTGCCAGCAGATCCCGGACCCTCTATGGCTACACCTTC. Translation gives CASRSRTLYGYTF.

The chain recombines TRBV5-1 with TRBJ2-7; D is ambiguous. The germline V gene encodes CDR1 SGHRS and CDR2 YFSETQ. The V end was cut by 3 bases, the J end by 0 bases, with 13 bases between. The CDR3 runs 15 residues. The DNA of the CDR3 is TGCGCCAGCAGCTCGCTCCCGGGTCCCTCCTACGAGCAGTACTTC. It translates to CASSSLPGPSYEQYF.

The chain joins TRBV19 to TRBJ1-1; a possible D gene is TRBD1 (5 bases). Germline CDR1 reads LNHDA; CDR2 reads SQIVND (reference sequence). V lost 7 bases and J lost 5, with 11 bases in between. CDR3 length equals 12 residues. The CDR3 bases are TGTGCCAGTAATAACAGGAAGACTGAAGCTTTCTTT. Its translation: CASNNRKTEAFF.

The chain joins TRBV6-1 to TRBJ1-6; a possible D gene is TRBD1 (5 bases). CDR1 and CDR2 from the germline V gene are MNHNS and SASEGT. V lost 3 bases and J 9 bases, leaving 12 bases between the germline ends. The CDR3 loop spans 14 amino acids. Written as DNA, the CDR3 is TGTGCCAGCAGTGAGACCGCTGACAGTTCACCCCTCCACTTT. Translation gives CASSETADSSPLHF.

The CDR3 DNA is TGCGCCAGCAGCCCGGGACTAGCGGGGAACACCGGGGAGCTGTTTTTT. It yields the protein CASSPGLAGNTGELFF. The gene calls are TRBV5-1 and TRBJ2-2; 12 bases line up with TRBD2. The CDR3 extends over 16 amino acids. Germline V gives CDR1 SGHRS, CDR2 YFSETQ. After removal of 4 bases from V and 1 base from J, the junction contained 2 bases not matched to a gene.

The V call is TRBV15, the J call TRBJ2-3; D is possibly TRBD1 or TRBD2 (5 bases each). V was cut by 5 bases and J by 8 bases, with 17 bases left in between. Germline CDR1 LNHNV, CDR2 YYDKDF (reference sequence). The CDR3 has 14 amino acids. CDR3 coding DNA: TGTGCCACCAGCGGGGACGGACGATGGGGTACGCAGTATTTT. This sequence encodes CATSGDGRWGTQYF.

The chain combines TRBV19 with TRBJ2-3; TRBD2 matches at 8 bases. From germline, CDR1 is LNHDA and CDR2 SQIVND (reference sequence). CDR3 length equals 16 residues. V trimming: 3 bases; J trimming: 0 bases; junction bases outside the gene matches: 5. The CDR3 DNA follows: TGTGCCAGTAGTATTCGGGGGGGCTACAGCACAGATACGCAGTATTTT. It codes for CASSIRGGYSTDTQYF.

The CDR3 DNA reads as TGTGCCAGCAGTGGACTGGGTCGAGGTAACACCATATATTTT. Its protein product is CASSGLGRGNTIYF. The chain carries TRBV6-6 and TRBJ1-3, with D unresolved. Germline V gene lookup returns CDR1 MNHNY and CDR2 SVGAGI (reference sequence). The V end lost 5 bases, the J end lost 7 bases, and 15 bases lay between the germline ends. CDR3 size: 14 residues.

This clone occurred a few times. The chain uses TRBV18 and TRBJ1-5; D not resolved. The CDR3 spans 15 residues. V was shortened by 3 bases and J by 7 bases, with 16 bases between the two germline ends. From germline, CDR1 is KGHSH and CDR2 LQKENI. Written as DNA, the CDR3 is TGTGCCAGCTCACCTTCCTCGGGAGGAGGACAGCCCCAGCATTTT. Encoded protein: CASSPSSGGGQPQHF.

V is TRBV19 and J is TRBJ2-5, with a tentative D call TRBD2 (5 bases). Trimming pared 5 bases from V and 2 bases from J, leaving 9 bases between. This CDR3 comprises 13 residues. Germline V gene data show CDR1 as LNHDA and CDR2 as SQIVND (reference sequence). The CDR3 sequence is CASSSSGQETQYF. The CDR3 coding sequence is TGTGCCAGTAGTTCCTCGGGGCAAGAGACCCAGTACTTC.

This clone was seen only a few times. The chain couples TRBV18 to TRBJ1-4, with unresolved D. V was cut by 5 bases and J by 0 bases, with 4 bases left in between. Germline V gene sequence: CDR1 KGHSH, CDR2 LQKENI. The CDR3 runs 13 residues. CDR3 residues: CASSRATNEKLFF. For the CDR3, the DNA is TGTGCCAGCTCAAGGGCAACTAATGAAAAACTGTTTTTT.

V is TRBV7-8 and J is TRBJ2-5; possibly TRBD1 for D (5 bases). Germline CDR1 reads SGHVS; CDR2 reads FQNEAQ. Trimming removed 1 base at V and 5 bases at J, with 14 bases between. The CDR3 extends over 15 amino acids. The CDR3 nucleotides are TGTGCCAGCAGCTTAGGACCCAGGGAACTGGAGACCCAGTACTTC. As protein: CASSLGPRELETQYF.

The V and J genes are TRBV2 and TRBJ2-3; 9 bases line up with TRBD1. Unmatched junction bases numbered 9, after V lost 6 bases and J lost 5 bases. From germline, CDR1 is SNHLY and CDR2 FYNNEI. This CDR3 region has 15 residues. The DNA of the CDR3 is TGTGCCAGCAGCAAACAGGGGGCTCAGGTAGATACGCAGTATTTT. Translating it yields CASSKQGAQVDTQYF.

The V gene is TRBV21-1, the J gene TRBJ1-4; the table's D gene call, TRBD1, was not cross checked with the DNA. TRBV21-1 is classified as a pseudogene. The CDR3 sequence is 15 residues long. CDR3 nucleotides: TGTGCCAGCAGCAAAGGCCCACAGGGGGATGAAAAACTGTTTTTT. This codes for CASSKGPQGDEKLFF.

This chain links TRBV6-1 with TRBJ2-7, with a tentative D call TRBD1 (6 bases). Trimming removed 6 bases from V and 2 bases from J, with 17 bases in between. The CDR3 has 15 residues. Germline V gene lookup returns CDR1 MNHNS and CDR2 SASEGT. Here the CDR3 DNA reads TGTGCCAGCAGCACCCTCCCAGGGGCCGCCTACGAGCAGTACTTC. It yields the protein CASSTLPGAAYEQYF.

This clone has just a few counts. The chain couples TRBV2 to TRBJ1-5; TRBD1 is a possible D gene (6 bases). The CDR3 runs to 12 residues. V was shortened by 4 bases and J by 6 bases, with 7 bases between the two germline ends. CDR1 and CDR2 from the germline V gene are SNHLY and FYNNEI. CDR3 nucleotides: TGTGCCAGCAGTGCAGGGGTTCAGCCCCAGCATTTT. Translated, it gives CASSAGVQPQHF.

This clone was counted between two and nine times. The chain recombines TRBV5-1 with TRBJ1-1; the D gene is possibly TRBD1 (5 bases). The germline V and J ends were trimmed by 4 bases and 6 bases, with 10 bases remaining between them. In germline, CDR1 is SGHRS, CDR2 YFSETQ. This CDR3 is 12 amino acids long. The CDR3 DNA reads TGCGCCAGCAGCCCTGGACAATCTGAAGCTTTCTTT. Translated: CASSPGQSEAFF.

This clone was observed a handful of times. The chain has TRBV6-1 and TRBJ2-2, with TRBD2 matching over 10 bases. The CDR3 runs 17 residues. Germline values: CDR1 MNHNS, CDR2 SASEGT. The V and J ends lost 3 bases and 4 bases, in that order; junction bases with no gene match: 8. The CDR3 spells CASSESLAGGLTGELFF. CDR3 nucleotide sequence: TGTGCCAGCAGTGAGAGTTTAGCGGGGGGCCTCACCGGGGAGCTGTTTTTT.

V gene TRBV6-1 combines with J gene TRBJ1-2; D is undetermined. The CDR3 runs 15 residues. The germline V and J ends were trimmed by 1 base and 3 bases, with 12 bases remaining between them. The germline CDR1 and CDR2 sequences are MNHNS and SASEGT. The CDR3 nucleotides are TGTGCCAGCAGTGAAGGGCGGGGAGGGCACTATGGCTACACCTTC. Translation: CASSEGRGGHYGYTF.

This sequence joins TRBV28 and TRBJ2-7; the D gene is possibly TRBD1 (5 bases). V lost 8 bases and J lost 4, with 12 bases in between. Germline values: CDR1 MDHEN, CDR2 SYDVKM. This CDR3 region has 12 residues. CDR3 region: CASFRVGYEQYF. For the CDR3, the DNA is TGTGCCAGCTTCAGGGTAGGTTACGAGCAGTACTTC.

The V and J genes are TRBV11-3 and TRBJ2-3; TRBD1 might be the D (6 bases). V dropped 2 bases and J dropped 0 bases, with 12 bases sitting between them. The CDR3 loop spans 16 amino acids. CDR1 SGHNT and CDR2 YENEEA come from the germline V gene. CDR3 in amino acids: CASSLSGTTSTDTQYF. The CDR3 coding sequence is TGTGCCAGCAGCTTATCCGGGACAACTAGCACAGATACGCAGTATTTT.

V and J are TRBV2 and TRBJ2-7; tentative D call: TRBD1 (5 bases). Germline CDR1 reads SNHLY; CDR2 reads FYNNEI. The CDR3 runs to 13 residues. The V end was cut by 5 bases, the J end by 12 bases, with 20 bases between. The CDR3 coding sequence is TGTGCCAGCAGTAACCAGGGCTCCGGGTGGGGGTACTTC. Translated, it gives CASSNQGSGWGYF.

This chain uses TRBV2 with TRBJ2-1, with 11 nucleotides matching TRBD2. The length of the CDR3 is 18 residues. Trimming took 8 bases from V and 4 from J; bases not matched to a gene: 16. CDR1 is SNHLY, CDR2 FYNNEI, per germline. For the CDR3, the DNA is TGTGCCAGCTCGGGACGACTAGCGGGGAGCAGTCCTTACAATGAGCAGTTCTTC. This codes for CASSGRLAGSSPYNEQFF.

This clone was picked up one time. Written as DNA, the CDR3 is TGCGCCAGCAGCTTGGAAATAACATTCAATGAGCAGTTCTTC. Amino acids: CASSLEITFNEQFF. The chain has TRBV5-1 and TRBJ2-1; D unresolved. V was trimmed by 0 bases and J by 6 bases, leaving 10 bases between them. CDR1 SGHRS and CDR2 YFSETQ come from the germline V gene. The CDR3 spans 14 residues.